This TCR beta chain came from a study of T-cell reconstitution after alpha-beta-depleted transplantation in children. Unique molecular identifiers were incorporated when the TCRbeta library was constructed. TCRdb passed the PCR reads through MiXCR, listing each CDR3 protein once. The data contain about 510,000 distinct CDR3 sequences, 11% of them singletons. As concerns this clonotype: The antigen is not known.

J was trimmed by 7 bases and V by 4 bases; bases with no gene match: 3. CDR1 is LGHNA and CDR2 is YSLEER in the germline V gene. This CDR3 region has 12 residues. Study findings and constraints: High day-60 TCRbeta diversity in some patients came from surviving recipient T cells and thymic progenitors. Expanded graft clones, several hundred of them, were reportedly the source of alpha-beta T cells about two months after transplant. Hyperexpanded clones declined; after one year, newly produced T cells mostly supplied diversity.

Sequencing used PBMCs, mostly from graft donor cells, obtained 180 days after TCRalphabeta/CD19-depleted stem cell transplant. This clonotype originated in a female patient under 10 years old who had a stem cell transplant for aplastic anemia, so the T cells may come from the graft donor. This rearrangement joins TRBV4-3 to TRBJ1-1, with 7 bases aligning to TRBD1. The CDR3 reads CASSRQGNEAFF. The DNA of the CDR3 is TGCGCCAGCAGCCGACAGGGAAATGAAGCTTTCTTT.